This TCR beta chain comes out of a study of T cell responses to AZD1222 COVID-19 vaccine. Some clones are missing from TCRdb's copy, which holds only in-frame ones; the method was immunoSEQ multiplex PCR. This sample has about 150,000 clones, with over 80% found just once. This clone was seen a handful of times. Germline loops: CDR1 LGHNA, CDR2 YNFKEQ. The junction had 4 bases not matched to a gene; V was cut back by 1 base and J by 8 bases. The CDR3 has 13 residues. The source is an adult who received the AZD1222 COVID-19 vaccine. Sequences were derived from peripheral blood, sampled 28 days after the second AZD1222 dose. The chain recombines TRBV4-2 with TRBJ1-1; 7 nucleotides agree with TRBD1. The CDR3 loop is CASSQVTGAEAFF. The CDR3 nucleotides are TGTGCCAGCAGCCAAGTTACAGGGGCCGAAGCTTTCTTT.